A selection of T cell receptor beta chains follows, all from one sample in a study of technical replicates of blood from several donors. TCRdb keeps only in-frame clones here, not all; method: immunoSEQ multiplex PCR. This table has about 66,000 clones, roughly 90% appearing once. Source material: PBMCs. The receptors stem from a human donor in good health. Some clones in this sample may be carry-over from other donors' samples. Each CDR3 is given with its conserved first and last residue. The D gene is left open where the match is weak. Expanded clones are given a class, and other clones once, few, many or no size at all.

v_gene: TRBV7-9; j_gene: TRBJ2-4; d_gene: TRBD2; abundance: -; CDR3aa: CASSFYIGVRLAKDIQYF; CDR3nt: TGTGCCAGCAGCTTTTATATCGGGGTGAGACTAGCGAAAGACATTCAGTACTTC
v_gene: TRBV10-3; j_gene: TRBJ1-5; d_gene: TRBD1; abundance: -; CDR3aa: CAIRETGEGQPQHF; CDR3nt: TGTGCCATCAGGGAGACAGGGGAAGGGCAGCCCCAGCATTTT
v_gene: TRBV2; j_gene: TRBJ2-7; d_gene: TRBD2; abundance: -; CDR3aa: CASSDVVASGSYEQYF; CDR3nt: TGTGCCAGCAGCGACGTAGTGGCTAGCGGTTCCTACGAGCAGTACTTC
v_gene: TRBV4-1; j_gene: TRBJ2-7; d_gene: -; abundance: -; CDR3aa: CASSQGGYEQYF; CDR3nt: TGCGCCAGCAGCCAGGGGGGATACGAGCAGTACTTC
v_gene: TRBV6-5; j_gene: TRBJ2-7; d_gene: TRBD2; abundance: -; CDR3aa: CASSYSIAGLPYEQYF; CDR3nt: TGTGCCAGCAGTTACTCTATAGCGGGGCTACCATACGAGCAGTACTTC
v_gene: TRBV5-1; j_gene: TRBJ2-1; d_gene: -; abundance: -; CDR3aa: CASSLVRQLKSYNEQFF; CDR3nt: TGCGCCAGCAGCTTGGTACGACAGCTAAAGTCCTACAATGAGCAGTTCTTC
v_gene: TRBV7-6; j_gene: TRBJ2-7; d_gene: -; abundance: -; CDR3aa: CASSPGYEQYF; CDR3nt: TGTGCCAGCAGCCCAGGGTACGAGCAGTACTTC
v_gene: TRBV29-1; j_gene: TRBJ2-5; d_gene: -; abundance: once; CDR3aa: CSVEALGAGETQYF; CDR3nt: TGCAGCGTTGAAGCTTTGGGGGCAGGGGAGACCCAGTACTTC
v_gene: TRBV2; j_gene: TRBJ1-6; d_gene: -; abundance: -; CDR3aa: CASSDNAGALHF; CDR3nt: TGTGCCAGCAGCGATAATGCCGGGGCCCTCCACTTT
v_gene: TRBV7-9; j_gene: TRBJ1-4; d_gene: TRBD1; abundance: -; CDR3aa: CASSLGQGGEKLFF; CDR3nt: TGTGCCAGCAGCTTAGGACAGGGGGGCGAAAAACTGTTTTTT
v_gene: TRBV5-1; j_gene: TRBJ2-7; d_gene: TRBD2; abundance: -; CDR3aa: CASRQGLAGGTAQYF; CDR3nt: TGCGCCAGCAGGCAGGGACTAGCGGGAGGGACGGCGCAGTACTTC
v_gene: TRBV18; j_gene: TRBJ1-5; d_gene: -; abundance: few; CDR3aa: CASSPGLNQPQHF; CDR3nt: TGTGCCAGCTCACCCGGACTCAATCAGCCCCAGCATTTT
v_gene: TRBV2; j_gene: TRBJ2-7; d_gene: -; abundance: -; CDR3aa: CASNGGEQYF; CDR3nt: TGTGCCAGCAACGGGGGAGAGCAGTACTTC
v_gene: TRBV9; j_gene: TRBJ1-5; d_gene: -; abundance: -; CDR3aa: CASSEDSYWDQPQHF; CDR3nt: TGTGCCAGCAGCGAGGACAGTTATTGGGATCAGCCCCAGCATTTT
v_gene: TRBV29-1; j_gene: TRBJ2-4; d_gene: TRBD1; abundance: -; CDR3aa: CSGRQGNIQYF; CDR3nt: TGCAGCGGCAGACAGGGAAACATTCAGTACTTC
v_gene: TRBV5-6; j_gene: TRBJ2-2; d_gene: TRBD2; abundance: once; CDR3aa: CASSFGSGGRPGELFF; CDR3nt: TGTGCCAGCAGCTTCGGGAGCGGGGGCCGGCCCGGGGAGCTGTTTTTT
v_gene: TRBV7-9; j_gene: TRBJ2-1; d_gene: -; abundance: -; CDR3aa: CASSLEVRGVVFF; CDR3nt: TGTGCCAGCAGCTTAGAGGTACGAGGAGTGGTGTTCTTC
v_gene: TRBV5-1; j_gene: TRBJ2-1; d_gene: -; abundance: once; CDR3aa: CASSGAGFSYNEQFF; CDR3nt: TGCGCCAGCAGCGGAGCGGGCTTCTCCTACAATGAGCAGTTCTTC
v_gene: TRBV27; j_gene: TRBJ1-5; d_gene: -; abundance: -; CDR3aa: CASSLGWGVNQPQHF; CDR3nt: TGTGCCAGCAGTTTGGGGTGGGGGGTCAATCAGCCCCAGCATTTT
v_gene: TRBV19; j_gene: TRBJ2-2; d_gene: TRBD1; abundance: -; CDR3aa: CASSEDRGRVTGELFF; CDR3nt: TGTGCCAGTAGTGAGGACAGGGGGCGAGTCACCGGGGAGCTGTTTTTT
v_gene: TRBV2; j_gene: TRBJ2-5; d_gene: -; abundance: once; CDR3aa: CASSENRMQETQYF; CDR3nt: TGTGCCAGCAGTGAAAATCGTATGCAAGAGACCCAGTACTTC
v_gene: TRBV5-1; j_gene: TRBJ2-1; d_gene: -; abundance: -; CDR3aa: CASSLDSDNEQFF; CDR3nt: TGCGCCAGCAGCTTGGACAGTGACAATGAGCAGTTCTTC
v_gene: TRBV4-1; j_gene: TRBJ2-1; d_gene: TRBD1; abundance: -; CDR3aa: CASSHLQGAREQFF; CDR3nt: TGCGCCAGCAGCCACCTGCAGGGGGCGCGGGAGCAGTTCTTC
v_gene: TRBV7-3; j_gene: TRBJ2-5; d_gene: TRBD1; abundance: -; CDR3aa: CASSPRTGKRETQYF; CDR3nt: TGTGCCAGCAGCCCGCGGACAGGGAAAAGGGAGACCCAGTACTTC